One and the same sample provided the 24 T cell receptor beta chains below, sequenced in a study of T cell responses to AZD1222 COVID-19 vaccine. Generated by immunoSEQ multiplex PCR, the TCRdb table keeps only in-frame clones and is missing some. Of over 100,000 clones detected, roughly 87% appear once; the ten largest clones hold 2.6%. The source was peripheral blood, collected 28 days after the second AZD1222 dose. These receptors were obtained from an adult who received the AZD1222 COVID-19 vaccine.

The rearrangement links TRBV6-2 or TRBV6-3 to TRBJ2-3; 8 bases agree with TRBD2. Per the germline V gene, CDR1 is MNHEY and CDR2 is SVGEGT. The V segment lost 6 bases and the J segment 4 bases; nucleotides outside the gene matches: 6. The CDR3 is made up of 14 amino acids. As DNA, the CDR3 is TGTGCCAGCAGCCCCGGACTAGCTGCAGATACGCAGTATTTT. Its protein product is CASSPGLAADTQYF.

The chain has TRBV7-9 and TRBJ1-5; possibly TRBD1 for D (6 bases). CDR3 size: 14 residues. Germline V CDR1 and CDR2: SEHNR, FQNEAQ (reference sequence). The V gene lost 2 bases and the J gene lost 2 bases, with 7 bases spanning the gap. The DNA for the CDR3 is TGTGCCAGCAGCTTATCAGGGGGCAATCAGCCCCAGCATTTT. As protein: CASSLSGGNQPQHF.

The chain has TRBV5-6 and TRBJ2-5, with D possibly being TRBD1 or TRBD2 (5 bases each). V lost 3 bases to trimming and J lost 0 bases, with 12 bases between them. Germline values: CDR1 SGHDT, CDR2 YYEEEE. The CDR3 sequence is 15 residues long. The CDR3: CASSWGPDHQETQYF. The DNA of the CDR3 is TGTGCCAGCAGCTGGGGACCCGATCACCAAGAGACCCAGTACTTC.

This rearrangement joins TRBV28 to TRBJ2-5; 8 bases agree with TRBD2. Germline values: CDR1 MDHEN, CDR2 SYDVKM. The length of the CDR3 is 12 residues. Trimming removed 3 bases from V and 10 bases from J; junction bases left unmatched: 4. The CDR3 coding sequence is TGTGCCAGCAGTTTCCGTGCGGGGGGCCAGTACTTC. It yields the protein CASSFRAGGQYF. The full variable domain, in which reference TRBV28 and TRBJ2-5 provide the parts outside the CDR3, is DVKVTQSSRYLVKRTGEKVFLECVQDMDHENMFWYRQDPGLGLRLIYFSYDVKMKEKGDIPEGYSVSREKKERFSLILESASTNQTSMYLCASSFRAGGQYFGPGTRLLVL.

CDR3 sequence (DNA): TGTGCCAGCAGCTCGGACAGGGGAAACACCATATATTTT. This sequence encodes CASSSDRGNTIYF. The J gene is TRBJ1-3, the V gene TRBV7-9; 7 nucleotides align to TRBD1. Germline V gene sequence: CDR1 SEHNR, CDR2 FQNEAQ (reference sequence). V was pared by 4 bases and J by 4 bases, with 1 base of the junction left unmatched. This CDR3 spans 13 amino acids.

The J gene is TRBJ1-6, the V gene TRBV28; D is uncertain. The CDR3 totals 13 residues. Between the trimmed V and J ends, which lost 6 bases and 7 bases, there was a span of 10 bases. CDR1 MDHEN and CDR2 SYDVKM come from the germline V gene. CDR3 amino acids: CASRVAGNSPLHF. The CDR3 nucleotides read TGTGCCAGCAGGGTCGCGGGGAATTCACCCCTCCACTTT.

This clone was picked up a small number of times. J is TRBJ1-2 and V is TRBV27; 11 nucleotides match TRBD1. The germline V gene encodes CDR1 MNHEY and CDR2 SMNVEV (reference sequence). This CDR3 has 16 residues. V lost 6 bases, J lost 8 bases, and 14 bases stayed unmatched. This CDR3 is CASRRTGGAVAMGYTF. The CDR3 region has the DNA TGTGCCAGCAGGAGGACAGGGGGCGCAGTAGCTATGGGCTACACCTTC.

CDR3 residues: CASSKGGARVSQEQYF. Written as DNA, the CDR3 is TGTGCCAGCAGCAAGGGAGGGGCCAGGGTATCTCAAGAGCAGTACTTC. The chain combines TRBV5-5 with TRBJ2-7; 7 bases fit TRBD2. Trimming took 4 bases from V and 7 from J; bases not matched to a gene: 17. Germline V CDR1 and CDR2: SGHKS, YYEKEE (reference sequence). CDR3 length equals 16 residues.

The chain joins TRBV6-2 or TRBV6-3 to TRBJ1-5; D ambiguous. Germline V lookup: CDR1 MNHEY, CDR2 SVGEGT. The CDR3 is 15 residues long. V lost 4 bases and J 2 bases, leaving 12 bases between the germline ends. CDR3 nucleotide sequence: TGTGCCAGCAGTTTTCACGAGGTGGGCAATCAGCCCCAGCATTTT. It translates to CASSFHEVGNQPQHF.

The CDR3, as DNA: TGCGCCAGCAGCCAAGATCAGGGTCAGCGGTACAATGAGCAGTTCTTC. This sequence encodes CASSQDQGQRYNEQFF. This rearrangement joins TRBV4-3 to TRBJ2-1; D is tentatively TRBD1 or TRBD2 (5 bases each). Germline lookup yields CDR1 LGHNA and CDR2 YSLEER. This CDR3 spans 16 amino acids. V was cut by 0 bases and J by 4 bases, with 13 bases left in between.

The CDR3 region has the DNA TGTGCCATCAGTGAGTCGGTTATGGGGAGGGAAGCTTTCTTT. Its protein product is CAISESVMGREAFF. This chain connects TRBV10-3 to TRBJ1-1; D unclear. Germline assignment: CDR1 ENHRY and CDR2 SYGVKD. This CDR3 is 14 amino acids long. V was pared by 0 bases and J by 8 bases, with 13 bases between.

The chain couples TRBV19 to TRBJ2-7, with TRBD2 identical over 7 bases. CDR3 length equals 16 residues. CDR1 LNHDA and CDR2 SQIVND come from the germline V gene (reference sequence). V gave up 6 bases and J gave up 1 base; unmatched junction bases: 12. CDR3 coding DNA: TGTGCCAGTAGGCAATCAACTAGCGTTGGGTCCTACGAGCAGTACTTC. Encoded protein: CASRQSTSVGSYEQYF.

The V call is TRBV5-1, the J call TRBJ1-1, with TRBD1 identical over 8 bases. Trimming removed 4 bases from V and 4 bases from J; junction bases left unmatched: 6. Germline CDR1 SGHRS, CDR2 YFSETQ. The CDR3 covers 14 residues. The CDR3 nucleotides are TGCGCCAGCAGCCCTAGACAGGGGCCCACTGAAGCTTTCTTT. Protein: CASSPRQGPTEAFF.

The rearrangement uses TRBV5-1 and TRBJ1-2; no clear D. Germline loops: CDR1 SGHRS, CDR2 YFSETQ. The CDR3 spans 14 residues. Trimming pared 0 bases from V and 4 bases from J, leaving 10 bases between. CDR3 amino acids: CASSLEAAFYGYTF. The CDR3 bases are TGCGCCAGCAGCTTGGAGGCAGCCTTCTATGGCTACACCTTC.

J is TRBJ2-5 and V is TRBV27; TRBD1 might be the D (6 bases). There are 14 residues in the CDR3. V was shortened by 3 bases and J by 5 bases, with 13 bases between the two germline ends. The V gene's germline CDR1 is MNHEY and CDR2 SMNVEV (reference sequence). CDR3 nucleotides: TGTGCCAGCAGTTTTAGACAGGCCGGGGAGACCCAGTACTTC. Its translation is CASSFRQAGETQYF.

This chain connects TRBV19 to TRBJ1-2; a possible D gene is TRBD1 (6 bases). The CDR3 is 15 amino acids. Germline V gene lookup returns CDR1 LNHDA and CDR2 SQIVND (reference sequence). V dropped 5 bases and J dropped 11 bases, with 24 bases sitting between them. CDR3 nucleotide sequence: TGTGCCAGTAGTTCTCACTCCGGGACACACTACGGGTACACCTTC. Its protein product is CASSSHSGTHYGYTF.

The J gene is TRBJ1-2, the V gene TRBV9; perhaps TRBD1 as D (6 bases). Germline assignment: CDR1 SGDLS and CDR2 YYNGEE. The V gene lost 0 bases and the J gene lost 3 bases, with 12 bases spanning the gap. CDR3 size: 15 residues. The CDR3 sequence is CASSVAGGLYYGYTF. As DNA, the CDR3 is TGTGCCAGCAGCGTAGCCGGGGGGCTCTACTATGGCTACACCTTC.

V is TRBV3-1 (or the pseudogene TRBV3-2) and J is TRBJ1-1, with 10 bases fitting TRBD1. The J segment lost 6 bases and the V segment lost 6 bases, leaving 10 bases of the junction unmatched. The CDR3 length is 15 residues. Looked up from germline, CDR1 is LGHDT and CDR2 is YNNKEL (reference sequence). The CDR3 is CASRTGGHAGAEAFF. CDR3 nucleotides: TGTGCCAGCAGGACAGGGGGCCACGCCGGAGCTGAAGCTTTCTTT.

This clone was picked up one time. This chain joins TRBV7-9 and TRBJ2-7; D unclear. The CDR3 loop spans 12 amino acids. V was cut by 3 bases and J by 2 bases, with 5 bases left in between. Germline-derived CDR1 and CDR2 are SEHNR and FQNEAQ (reference sequence). In DNA form, the CDR3 reads TGTGCCAGCAGCTTGGACCCCTACGAGCAGTACTTC. It yields the protein CASSLDPYEQYF. The full variable domain, its missing parts supplied by reference TRBV7-9 and TRBJ2-7, is DTGVSQNPRHKITKRGQNVTFRCDPISEHNRLYWYRQTLGQGPEFLTYFQNEAQLEKSRLLSDRFSAERPKGSFSTLEIQRTEQGDSAMYLCASSLDPYEQYFGPGTRLTVT.

The J gene is TRBJ1-2, the V gene TRBV7-9; unclear D gene. Germline values: CDR1 SEHNR, CDR2 FQNEAQ (reference sequence). This CDR3 spans 14 amino acids. Trimming cost V 4 bases and J 5 bases, with 14 bases left between them. The CDR3 DNA follows: TGTGCCAGCAGCTCCAGGCAGAACCCTTATGGCTACACCTTC. Amino acid sequence: CASSSRQNPYGYTF.

The rearrangement joins TRBV7-2 to TRBJ1-5, with TRBD1 matching 8 bases. The V gene's germline CDR1 is SGHTA and CDR2 FQGNSA. V trimming: 1 base; J trimming: 1 base; junction bases outside the gene matches: 0. This CDR3 has 15 residues. As DNA, the CDR3 is TGTGCCAGCAGCTTAGACAGGGGGAGCAATCAGCCCCAGCATTTT. Translating it yields CASSLDRGSNQPQHF.

This chain connects TRBV3-1 (or the pseudogene TRBV3-2) to TRBJ1-2; TRBD1 aligns across 8 bases. The V gene end was trimmed by 4 bases and the J gene end by 8 bases; junction bases not matched to a gene: 15. Germline V gives CDR1 LGHDT, CDR2 YNNKEL (reference sequence). The CDR3 sequence is 16 residues long. The CDR3 sequence: CASSRHSRQGAWGYTF. CDR3 in DNA: TGTGCCAGCAGCCGCCACTCCAGGCAGGGGGCTTGGGGCTACACCTTC.

Comment on this clone: A junction end diverges from the germline sequence, so it may reflect a read error. The chain couples TRBV2 to TRBJ1-2; tentatively, D is TRBD1 (6 bases). Germline CDR1 is SNHLY and CDR2 is FYNNEI. The CDR3 runs to 12 residues. DNA for the CDR3: TGTGCCAGCCGTGAACAGGGTGGAGGCTACACCTTC. This gives the protein CASREQGGGYTF.

The chain combines TRBV6-1 with TRBJ1-5; D is unresolved. The CDR3 spans 12 residues. CDR1 and CDR2 from the germline V gene are MNHNS and SASEGT. Between the trimmed V and J ends, which lost 4 bases and 6 bases, there was a span of 7 bases. This CDR3 is CASSVAFQPQHF. The CDR3 coding sequence is TGTGCCAGCAGTGTAGCGTTTCAGCCCCAGCATTTT.